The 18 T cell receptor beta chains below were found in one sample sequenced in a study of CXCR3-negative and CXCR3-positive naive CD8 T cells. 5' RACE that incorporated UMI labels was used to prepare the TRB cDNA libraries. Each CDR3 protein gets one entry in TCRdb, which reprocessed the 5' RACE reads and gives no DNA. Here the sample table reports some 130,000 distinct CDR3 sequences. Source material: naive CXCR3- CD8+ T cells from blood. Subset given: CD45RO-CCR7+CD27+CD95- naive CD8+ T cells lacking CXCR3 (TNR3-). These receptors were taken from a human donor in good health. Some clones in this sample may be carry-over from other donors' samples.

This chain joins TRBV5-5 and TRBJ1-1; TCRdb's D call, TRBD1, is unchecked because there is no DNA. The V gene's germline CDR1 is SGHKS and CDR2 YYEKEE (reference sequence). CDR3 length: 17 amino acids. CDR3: CASSPPDGPGPNTEAFF.

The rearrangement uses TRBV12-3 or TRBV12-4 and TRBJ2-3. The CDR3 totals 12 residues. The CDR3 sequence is CASSFRSDTQYF.

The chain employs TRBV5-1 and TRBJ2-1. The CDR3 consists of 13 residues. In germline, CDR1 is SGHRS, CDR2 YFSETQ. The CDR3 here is CASSLEGTGEQFF.

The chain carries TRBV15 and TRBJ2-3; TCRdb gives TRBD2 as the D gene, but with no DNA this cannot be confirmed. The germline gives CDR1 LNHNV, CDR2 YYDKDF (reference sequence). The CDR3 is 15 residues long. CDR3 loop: CATSSLAGFTDTQYF.

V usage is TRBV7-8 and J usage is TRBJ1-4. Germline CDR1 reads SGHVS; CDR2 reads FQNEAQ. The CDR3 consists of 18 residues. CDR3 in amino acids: CASSLGGTSLQLMKELFF.

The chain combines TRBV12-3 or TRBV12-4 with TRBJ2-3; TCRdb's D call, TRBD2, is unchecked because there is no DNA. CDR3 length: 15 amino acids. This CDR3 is CASTLRAGWTDTQYF.

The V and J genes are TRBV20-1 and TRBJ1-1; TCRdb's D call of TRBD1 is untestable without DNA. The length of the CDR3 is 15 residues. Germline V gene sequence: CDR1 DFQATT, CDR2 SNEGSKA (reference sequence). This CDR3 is CSARPRGQGYTEAFF.

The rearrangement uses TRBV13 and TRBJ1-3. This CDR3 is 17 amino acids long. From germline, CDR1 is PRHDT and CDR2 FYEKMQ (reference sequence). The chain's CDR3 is CASSLSYVEKAGNTIYF.

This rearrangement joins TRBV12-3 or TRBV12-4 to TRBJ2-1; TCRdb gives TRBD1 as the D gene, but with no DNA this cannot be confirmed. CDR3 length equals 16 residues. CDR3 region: CASSPKAGDSYNEQFF.

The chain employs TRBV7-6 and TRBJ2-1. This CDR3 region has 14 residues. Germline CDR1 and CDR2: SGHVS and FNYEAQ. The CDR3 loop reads CASSSDLKYNEQFF. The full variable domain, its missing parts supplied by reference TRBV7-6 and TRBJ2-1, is GAGVSQSPRYKVTKRGQDVALRCDPISGHVSLYWYRQALGQGPEFLTYFNYEAQQDKSGLPNDRFSAERPEGSISTLTIQRTEQRDSAMYRCASSSDLKYNEQFFGPGTRLTVL.

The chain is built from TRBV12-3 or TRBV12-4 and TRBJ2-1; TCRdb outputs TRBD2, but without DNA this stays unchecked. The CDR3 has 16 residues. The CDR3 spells CASSFSGRARNNEQFF.

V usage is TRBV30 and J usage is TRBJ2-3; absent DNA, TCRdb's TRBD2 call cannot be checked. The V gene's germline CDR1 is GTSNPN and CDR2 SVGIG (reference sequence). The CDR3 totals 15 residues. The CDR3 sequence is CAWNGAHLSGDTQYF.

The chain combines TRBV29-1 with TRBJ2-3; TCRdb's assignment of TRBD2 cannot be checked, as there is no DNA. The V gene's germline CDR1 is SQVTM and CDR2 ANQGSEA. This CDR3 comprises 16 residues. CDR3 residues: CSVPSLAESPTDTQYF.

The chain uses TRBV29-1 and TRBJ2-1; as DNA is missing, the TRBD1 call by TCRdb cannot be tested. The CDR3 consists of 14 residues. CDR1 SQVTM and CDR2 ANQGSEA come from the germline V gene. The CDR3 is CSVEGWGGENEQFF.

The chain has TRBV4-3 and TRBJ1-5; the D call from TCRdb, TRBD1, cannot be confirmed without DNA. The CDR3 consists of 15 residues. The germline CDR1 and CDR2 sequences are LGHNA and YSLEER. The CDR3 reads CASSPDRGRNQPQHF.

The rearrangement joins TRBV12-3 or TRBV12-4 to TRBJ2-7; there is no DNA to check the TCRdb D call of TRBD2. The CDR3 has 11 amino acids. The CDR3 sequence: CASSAAYEQYF.

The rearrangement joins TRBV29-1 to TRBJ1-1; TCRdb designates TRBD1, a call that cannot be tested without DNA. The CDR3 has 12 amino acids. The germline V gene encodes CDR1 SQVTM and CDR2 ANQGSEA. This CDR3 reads CSVPGAGTEAFF.

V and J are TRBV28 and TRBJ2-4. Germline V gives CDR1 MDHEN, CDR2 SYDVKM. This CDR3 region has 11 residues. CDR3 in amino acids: CASSFSNIQYF. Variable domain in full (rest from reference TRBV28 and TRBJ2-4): DVKVTQSSRYLVKRTGEKVFLECVQDMDHENMFWYRQDPGLGLRLIYFSYDVKMKEKGDIPEGYSVSREKKERFSLILESASTNQTSMYLCASSFSNIQYFGAGTRLSVL.